Shown below are 9 T cell receptor beta chains from a single sample sequenced in a study of shared clonotypes between healthy human individuals. Naive CD8 cells were CD45RO-negative, positively selected for CCR7, excluding terminally differentiated effector memory CD45RA+ cells. Sequencing used immunoSEQ multiplex PCR; TCRdb keeps in-frame clones, though not all of them. The profile shows roughly 2,000,000 clones, 80% to 95% of them singletons. The sample comprised naive CD8+ T cells from PBMCs. Receptors were obtained from a man aged 18 to 29 in good health. Some clones in this sample may be carry-over from other donors' samples.

The genes are TRBV11-2 and TRBJ2-2, with 7 bases aligning to TRBD2. V shed 1 base, J shed 0 bases, and the junction held 2 bases outside the gene matches. The CDR3 is made up of 16 amino acids. CDR1 is SGHAT and CDR2 is FQNNGV in the germline V gene. The CDR3 region is CASSLGGSANTGELFF. The CDR3 DNA is TGTGCCAGCAGCTTAGGCGGGAGTGCGAACACCGGGGAGCTGTTTTTT.

The rearrangement links TRBV10-2 to TRBJ2-7; D ambiguous. The germline V gene has CDR1 WSHSY and CDR2 SAAADI. The CDR3 runs 10 residues. The V and J ends lost 10 bases and 3 bases respectively, with 7 bases between them. The CDR3 DNA is TGCGCCACCGAGGACTACGAGCAGTACTTC. Translating it yields CATEDYEQYF.

The V call is TRBV10-2, the J call TRBJ2-1; tentatively, D is TRBD2 (5 bases). This CDR3 has 16 residues. The V end was cut by 5 bases, the J end by 4 bases, with 18 bases between. Germline V gives CDR1 WSHSY, CDR2 SAAADI. The CDR3 bases are TGCGCCAGCAGTCTCAAGGAAGGAGGCTCGTACAATGAGCAGTTCTTC. Its translation: CASSLKEGGSYNEQFF.

The DNA for the CDR3 is TGCGCCAGCAGCCTCCTCCGAGGGCTTAACACAGATACGCAGTATTTT. Translating gives CASSLLRGLNTDTQYF. The V gene is TRBV5-1, the J gene TRBJ2-3, with TRBD2 as a possible D gene (5 bases). CDR1 and CDR2 (germline): SGHRS, YFSETQ. The CDR3 has 16 residues. Deletions cut 4 bases from V and 2 bases from J, with 17 bases between.

The gene calls are TRBV5-6 and TRBJ2-1; D perhaps matches TRBD2 (5 bases). The CDR3 runs to 13 residues. V shed 6 bases and J shed 6 bases, with 13 bases lying between them. Germline-derived CDR1 and CDR2 are SGHDT and YYEEEE. The CDR3 here is CASTWGAVNEQFF. CDR3 nucleotide sequence: TGTGCCAGCACCTGGGGAGCTGTCAATGAGCAGTTCTTC.

The chain combines TRBV4-1 with TRBJ2-5; no firm D call. V gave up 1 base and J gave up 6 bases, with 12 bases separating them. The CDR3 has 14 amino acids. CDR1 MGHRA and CDR2 YSYEKL come from the germline V gene. CDR3 nucleotide sequence: TGCGCCAGCAGCCAAGTGGTTAGCACCCAGACCCAGTACTTC. Protein: CASSQVVSTQTQYF.

V usage is TRBV7-9 and J usage is TRBJ2-1; D gene unclear. V lost 2 bases and J 5 bases, leaving 16 bases between the germline ends. The CDR3 sequence is 16 residues long. CDR1 and CDR2 from the germline V gene are SEHNR and FQNEAQ (reference sequence). CDR3 loop: CASSLFSLNLNNEQFF. The DNA for the CDR3 is TGTGCCAGCAGCTTATTTAGCCTGAATTTAAACAATGAGCAGTTCTTC.

The chain recombines TRBV5-6 with TRBJ2-7; D might be TRBD2 (6 bases). This CDR3 is built from 14 residues. CDR1 is SGHDT, CDR2 YYEEEE, per germline. Trimming took off 0 bases at V and 2 bases at J, with 9 bases between the two ends. CDR3 residues: CASSLAPGAYEQYF. In DNA, the CDR3 is TGTGCCAGCAGCTTGGCCCCGGGGGCCTACGAGCAGTACTTC.

The J gene is TRBJ2-5, the V gene TRBV13, with D possibly TRBD2 on 6 matching bases. V was clipped by 6 bases and J by 2 bases, with 13 bases between them. The CDR3 length is 14 residues. Germline V gene sequence: CDR1 PRHDT, CDR2 FYEKMQ (reference sequence). The CDR3 nucleotides are TGTGCCAGCAGACCCAGGACTATTCAAGAGACCCAGTACTTC. This codes for CASRPRTIQETQYF.